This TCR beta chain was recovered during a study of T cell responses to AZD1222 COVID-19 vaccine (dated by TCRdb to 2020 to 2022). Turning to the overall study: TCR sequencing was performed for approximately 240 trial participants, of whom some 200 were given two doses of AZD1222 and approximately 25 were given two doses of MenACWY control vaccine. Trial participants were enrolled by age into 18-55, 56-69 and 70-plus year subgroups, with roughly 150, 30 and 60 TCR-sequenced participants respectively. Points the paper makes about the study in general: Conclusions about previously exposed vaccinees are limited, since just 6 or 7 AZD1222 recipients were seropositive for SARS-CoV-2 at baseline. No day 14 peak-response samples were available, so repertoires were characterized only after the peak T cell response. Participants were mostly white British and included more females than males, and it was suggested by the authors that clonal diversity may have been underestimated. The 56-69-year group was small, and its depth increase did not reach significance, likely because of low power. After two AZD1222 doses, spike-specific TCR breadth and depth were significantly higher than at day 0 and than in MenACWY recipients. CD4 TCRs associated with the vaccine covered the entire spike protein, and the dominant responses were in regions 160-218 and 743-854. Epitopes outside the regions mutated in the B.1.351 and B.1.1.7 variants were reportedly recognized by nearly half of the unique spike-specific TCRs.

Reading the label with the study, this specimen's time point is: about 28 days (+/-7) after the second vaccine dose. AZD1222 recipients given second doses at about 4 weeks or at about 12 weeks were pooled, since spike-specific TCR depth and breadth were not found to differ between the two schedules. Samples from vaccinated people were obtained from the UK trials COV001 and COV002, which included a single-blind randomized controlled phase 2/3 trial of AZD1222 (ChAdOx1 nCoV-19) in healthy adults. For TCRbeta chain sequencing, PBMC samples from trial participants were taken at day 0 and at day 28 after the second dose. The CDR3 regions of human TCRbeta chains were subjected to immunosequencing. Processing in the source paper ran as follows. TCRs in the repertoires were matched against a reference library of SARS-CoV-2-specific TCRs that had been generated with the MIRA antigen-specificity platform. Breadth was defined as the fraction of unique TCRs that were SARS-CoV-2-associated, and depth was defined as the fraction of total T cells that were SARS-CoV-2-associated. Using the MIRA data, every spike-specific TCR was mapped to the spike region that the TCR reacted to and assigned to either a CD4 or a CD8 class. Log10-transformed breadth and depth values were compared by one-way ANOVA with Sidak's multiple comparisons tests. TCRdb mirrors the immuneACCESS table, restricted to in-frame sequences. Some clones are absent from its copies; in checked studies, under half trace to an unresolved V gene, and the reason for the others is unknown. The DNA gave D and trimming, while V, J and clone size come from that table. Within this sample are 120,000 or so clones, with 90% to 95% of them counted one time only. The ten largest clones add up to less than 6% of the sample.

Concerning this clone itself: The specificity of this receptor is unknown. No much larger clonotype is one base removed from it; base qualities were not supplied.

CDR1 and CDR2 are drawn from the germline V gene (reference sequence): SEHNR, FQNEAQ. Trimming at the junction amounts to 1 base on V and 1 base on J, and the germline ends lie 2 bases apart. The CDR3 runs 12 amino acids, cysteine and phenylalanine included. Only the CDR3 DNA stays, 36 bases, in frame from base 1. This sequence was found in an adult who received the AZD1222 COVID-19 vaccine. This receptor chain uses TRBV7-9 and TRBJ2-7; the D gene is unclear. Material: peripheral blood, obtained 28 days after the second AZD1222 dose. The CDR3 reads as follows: CASSLGSYEQYF. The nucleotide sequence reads TGTGCCAGCAGCTTAGGTTCCTACGAGCAGTACTTC.